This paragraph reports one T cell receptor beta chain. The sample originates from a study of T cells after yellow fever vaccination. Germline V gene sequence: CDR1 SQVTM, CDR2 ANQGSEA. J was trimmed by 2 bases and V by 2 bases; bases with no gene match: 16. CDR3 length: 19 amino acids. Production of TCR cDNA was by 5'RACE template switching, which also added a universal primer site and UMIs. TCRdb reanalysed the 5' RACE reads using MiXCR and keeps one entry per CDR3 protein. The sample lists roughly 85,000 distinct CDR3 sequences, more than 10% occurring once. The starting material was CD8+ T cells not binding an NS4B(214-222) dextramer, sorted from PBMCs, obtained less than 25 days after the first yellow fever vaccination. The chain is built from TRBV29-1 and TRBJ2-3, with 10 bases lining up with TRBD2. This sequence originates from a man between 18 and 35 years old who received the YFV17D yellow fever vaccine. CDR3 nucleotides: TGCAGCGTTGAACCAGAAGCGGGGGGGGTTCATGGCCCCACAGATACGCAGTATTTT. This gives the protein CSVEPEAGGVHGPTDTQYF.